These T cell receptor beta chains were read from a single sample in a study of CD8+ T cells in alopecia areata. TCRdb's copy holds only in-frame clones and misses some; the assay was immunoSEQ multiplex PCR. This table has about 200,000 clones, under 60% appearing once. Specimen: CD4+ T cells sorted from blood, collected at week 4, from a patient treated with tofacitinib. These receptors all stem from a human donor with alopecia areata. Each CDR3 is given with its conserved first and last residue. A D gene is named only where the DNA matches it firmly. A row's size may be missing; if present it is once, few, many or a size class.

clone_size: once; d_call: NA; j_call: TRBJ2-3; v_call: TRBV5-1; cdr3_aa: CASSLDGDTQYF; cdr3_nt: TGCGCCAGCAGCTTGGACGGAGATACGCAGTATTTT
clone_size: NA; d_call: NA; j_call: TRBJ1-6; v_call: TRBV6-5; cdr3_aa: CASSYSGQEGLSPLHF; cdr3_nt: TGTGCCAGCAGTTACTCGGGGCAGGAAGGCCTTTCACCCCTCCACTTT
clone_size: NA; d_call: TRBD2; j_call: TRBJ2-1; v_call: TRBV30; cdr3_aa: CAWRRGSGGQTYNEQFF; cdr3_nt: TGTGCCTGGAGAAGGGGTAGCGGGGGGCAAACCTACAATGAGCAGTTCTTC
clone_size: NA; d_call: TRBD1; j_call: TRBJ1-5; v_call: TRBV29-1; cdr3_aa: CSAMTGAGNQPQHF; cdr3_nt: TGCAGCGCGATGACAGGGGCCGGCAATCAGCCCCAGCATTTT
clone_size: NA; d_call: NA; j_call: TRBJ1-1; v_call: TRBV27; cdr3_aa: CASNPVGAAEAFF; cdr3_nt: TGTGCCAGCAACCCGGTAGGGGCGGCTGAAGCTTTCTTT
clone_size: NA; d_call: TRBD1; j_call: TRBJ1-1; v_call: TRBV7-9; cdr3_aa: CASSPRGTGWNTEAFF; cdr3_nt: TGTGCCAGCAGCCCACGCGGGACAGGGTGGAACACTGAAGCTTTCTTT
clone_size: NA; d_call: NA; j_call: TRBJ1-5; v_call: TRBV6-6; cdr3_aa: CASHGEINQPQHF; cdr3_nt: TGTGCCAGCCACGGAGAGATCAATCAGCCCCAGCATTTT
clone_size: NA; d_call: TRBD2; j_call: TRBJ2-3; v_call: TRBV15; cdr3_aa: CATSSYRLAGADTQYF; cdr3_nt: TGTGCCACCAGCAGCTACCGACTAGCGGGGGCAGATACGCAGTATTTT
clone_size: NA; d_call: TRBD2; j_call: TRBJ2-1; v_call: TRBV7-2; cdr3_aa: CASSGLARNNEQFF; cdr3_nt: TGTGCCAGCTCCGGACTAGCCCGTAACAATGAGCAGTTCTTC
clone_size: NA; d_call: TRBD1; j_call: TRBJ1-2; v_call: TRBV30; cdr3_aa: CAWRLTGREYGYTF; cdr3_nt: TGTGCCTGGAGATTGACAGGGCGCGAATATGGCTACACCTTC
clone_size: once; d_call: NA; j_call: TRBJ1-5; v_call: TRBV2; cdr3_aa: CASRRNSNQPQHF; cdr3_nt: TGTGCCAGCAGGCGGAATAGCAATCAGCCCCAGCATTTT
clone_size: once; d_call: NA; j_call: TRBJ1-5; v_call: TRBV30; cdr3_aa: CASQGRSNQPQHF; cdr3_nt: TGTGCCTCACAGGGAAGGAGCAATCAGCCCCAGCATTTT
clone_size: NA; d_call: NA; j_call: TRBJ1-5; v_call: TRBV4-3; cdr3_aa: CASSQDRGGWQPQHF; cdr3_nt: TGCGCCAGCAGCCAAGATCGGGGGGGATGGCAGCCCCAGCATTTT
clone_size: NA; d_call: TRBD2; j_call: TRBJ2-3; v_call: TRBV5-1; cdr3_aa: CASSLRSGGADTQYF; cdr3_nt: TGCGCCAGCAGCTTGAGAAGCGGGGGGGCTGATACGCAGTATTTT
clone_size: NA; d_call: NA; j_call: TRBJ2-5; v_call: TRBV7-6; cdr3_aa: CASSFGPKETQYF; cdr3_nt: TGTGCCAGCAGCTTCGGCCCCAAAGAGACCCAGTACTTC
clone_size: NA; d_call: NA; j_call: TRBJ2-6; v_call: TRBV10-3; cdr3_aa: CAISGQPLSGANVLTF; cdr3_nt: TGTGCCATCAGTGGACAGCCTCTCTCTGGGGCCAACGTCCTGACTTTC
clone_size: few; d_call: NA; j_call: TRBJ2-1; v_call: TRBV5-1; cdr3_aa: CASSPGLEQFF; cdr3_nt: TGCGCCAGCAGCCCAGGACTGGAGCAGTTCTTC
clone_size: NA; d_call: TRBD2; j_call: TRBJ2-7; v_call: TRBV7-2; cdr3_aa: CASIKSTSGAYEQYF; cdr3_nt: TGTGCCAGCATCAAGAGCACTAGCGGGGCCTACGAGCAGTACTTC
clone_size: NA; d_call: NA; j_call: TRBJ2-7; v_call: TRBV5-1; cdr3_aa: CASSLNSQGEQYF; cdr3_nt: TGCGCCAGCAGCTTGAACAGCCAAGGCGAGCAGTACTTC
clone_size: NA; d_call: TRBD1; j_call: TRBJ2-2; v_call: TRBV30; cdr3_aa: CAWSRDSLNTGELFF; cdr3_nt: TGTGCCTGGAGCCGGGACAGCCTGAACACCGGGGAGCTGTTTTTT
clone_size: NA; d_call: NA; j_call: TRBJ2-3; v_call: TRBV29-1; cdr3_aa: CSVEISREQYF; cdr3_nt: TGCAGCGTTGAGATCAGCAGAGAGCAGTATTTT
clone_size: NA; d_call: NA; j_call: TRBJ1-2; v_call: TRBV25-1; cdr3_aa: CASKEEGKGYTF; cdr3_nt: TGTGCCAGCAAGGAAGAGGGGAAAGGCTACACCTTC
clone_size: NA; d_call: NA; j_call: TRBJ1-2; v_call: TRBV4-1; cdr3_aa: CASSPDSTYGYTF; cdr3_nt: TGCGCCAGCAGTCCCGACTCGACCTATGGCTACACCTTC
clone_size: few; d_call: TRBD1; j_call: TRBJ2-5; v_call: TRBV29-1; cdr3_aa: CSVTGTGGGETQYF; cdr3_nt: TGCAGCGTTACCGGGACAGGGGGCGGAGAGACCCAGTACTTC
clone_size: few; d_call: NA; j_call: TRBJ1-1; v_call: TRBV29-1; cdr3_aa: CSAFRATNTEAFF; cdr3_nt: TGCAGCGCCTTCAGGGCCACGAACACTGAAGCTTTCTTT
clone_size: NA; d_call: NA; j_call: TRBJ1-2; v_call: TRBV5-4; cdr3_aa: CASRDRRNYGYTF; cdr3_nt: TGTGCCAGCAGAGACAGGCGGAACTATGGCTACACCTTC
clone_size: few; d_call: NA; j_call: TRBJ1-1; v_call: TRBV29-1; cdr3_aa: CSVVLAGIGTEAFF; cdr3_nt: TGCAGCGTTGTACTCGCAGGAATAGGCACTGAAGCTTTCTTT
clone_size: NA; d_call: NA; j_call: TRBJ1-3; v_call: TRBV10-3; cdr3_aa: CAIAGEPGNTIYF; cdr3_nt: TGTGCCATCGCCGGGGAACCTGGAAACACCATATATTTT
clone_size: NA; d_call: NA; j_call: TRBJ2-1; v_call: TRBV7-2; cdr3_aa: CASSSYGTYNEQFF; cdr3_nt: TGTGCCAGCAGCTCCTACGGAACCTACAATGAGCAGTTCTTC